This T cell receptor beta chain was captured by sequencing in a study of monozygotic twins with inflammatory bowel disease. From germline, CDR1 is SNHLY and CDR2 FYNNEI. This CDR3 comprises 12 residues. The study, taken as a whole, reports: Patients received differing immunosuppressive treatments, which may have added variability to their repertoires.

Template-switch reactions added UMIs with a 6-nucleotide sample barcode. TCRdb reprocessed the 5' RACE reads and keeps a single row for each CDR3 protein, giving no DNA. The sample features around 150,000 distinct CDR3 sequences, with 2% to 3% in its top ten. Staff drew a roughly 2.5 ml blood sample from each donor. Points on this clonotype: The antigen is not known.

This sequence was found in a human donor with ulcerative colitis or Crohn's disease, or a healthy co-twin of an affected twin (not recorded which). V and J are TRBV2 and TRBJ2-5; TCRdb proposes TRBD2, but this gene call is untestable without DNA. The sample consisted of blood. The CDR3 region is CASGGIGEIEDF.